Below, one T cell receptor (beta chain) is given with its context. The read halts 3 residues ahead of the CDR3 end, with the missing end drawn from the germline J gene. The sample is drawn from a study of T cells in women clearing cervical HPV infection. In germline, CDR1 is LNHDA, CDR2 SQIVND (reference sequence). The CDR3 is made up of 15 amino acids. The V gene lost 5 bases and the J gene lost 2 bases, with 14 bases spanning the gap. TCRdb keeps only in-frame clones here, not all; method: immunoSEQ multiplex PCR. Found here are under 45,000 clones; the top ten clones hold 6% to 7.5%. Sequencing was done on a sample of blood buffy coat. The sequence was collected from a woman aged 18 to 75 with a cervical HPV16 infection that either progressed to CIN3+ or cleared (not recorded which). V is TRBV19 and J is TRBJ2-3, with D possibly matching TRBD1 (6 bases). The part of the CDR3 DNA that was read is TGTGCCAGTAGTGGGATATCAGGGGTCACAGATACG. Its protein is CASSGISGVTDT. The entire CDR3 protein is CASSGISGVTDTQYF.